These 3 T cell receptor beta chains share one sample of origin, sequenced in a study of identical twins. Each CDR3 protein gets one entry after TCRdb re-called the 5' RACE reads with MiXCR. The sample includes 450,000 or so distinct CDR3 sequences, 24% seen only once; the top ten take 2.9%. These data were also filed under a second study, of T cells expressing NK-cell markers.

Sequencing was carried out using CD4+ T cells sorted from blood. The receptors were sampled from a woman younger than 30 in good health.

The DNA of the CDR3 is TGTGCCAGCAGCAACAGGGGGGGATACAATGAGCAGTTCTTC. This gives the protein CASSNRGGYNEQFF. This rearrangement joins TRBV6-2 or TRBV6-3 to TRBJ2-1, with a weak D call TRBD1 (8 bases). Germline values: CDR1 MNHEY, CDR2 SVGEGT. The CDR3 totals 14 residues. Deletions cut 6 bases from V and 4 bases from J, with 13 bases between.

This clonotype has just a few counts. The chain carries TRBV27 and TRBJ2-4; 7 bases are shared with TRBD2. The V gene end was trimmed by 4 bases and the J gene end by 8 bases; junction bases not matched to a gene: 5. The CDR3 totals 13 residues. Per germline, CDR1 MNHEY and CDR2 SMNVEV (reference sequence). DNA of the CDR3: TGTGCCAGCAGTTCCTTCCGGGGGGACATTCAGTACTTC. Protein product: CASSSFRGDIQYF.

The chain employs TRBV7-2 and TRBJ2-1; the match to TRBD2 covers 7 bases. The V gene end was trimmed by 3 bases and the J gene end by 4 bases; junction bases not matched to a gene: 6. Germline-derived CDR1 and CDR2 are SGHTA and FQGNSA. The CDR3 extends over 15 amino acids. CDR3 bases: TGTGCCAGCAGCTTGGTCTCGGGAGGTTACAATGAGCAGTTCTTC. Its protein is CASSLVSGGYNEQFF.